This T cell receptor (beta chain) was obtained from a study of chemoradiotherapy in HPV16-positive cancers. Assay used: immunoSEQ multiplex PCR; TCRdb lists only in-frame clones, some missing. Here the sample spans about 2,800 clones, 70% to 80% being singletons. The sample holds one count of this clone. Its target is unknown. The CDR3 loop spans 14 amino acids. The V gene lost 5 bases and the J gene lost 8 bases, with 16 bases spanning the gap. From germline, CDR1 is MGHRA and CDR2 YSYEKL. Findings of the study overall: During treatment, candidate HPV-specific clones and E7-related motifs expanded in tumor.

This TCR came from a human donor with HPV-associated anogenital cancer. Sequencing was performed on tumor tissue, taken from a patient who underwent chemoradiotherapy. J is TRBJ2-1 and V is TRBV4-1, with no clear D. The CDR3, as DNA: TGCGCCAGCAGCTCCCGACATACGGCCGATGAGCAGTTCTTC. This gives the protein CASSSRHTADEQFF.